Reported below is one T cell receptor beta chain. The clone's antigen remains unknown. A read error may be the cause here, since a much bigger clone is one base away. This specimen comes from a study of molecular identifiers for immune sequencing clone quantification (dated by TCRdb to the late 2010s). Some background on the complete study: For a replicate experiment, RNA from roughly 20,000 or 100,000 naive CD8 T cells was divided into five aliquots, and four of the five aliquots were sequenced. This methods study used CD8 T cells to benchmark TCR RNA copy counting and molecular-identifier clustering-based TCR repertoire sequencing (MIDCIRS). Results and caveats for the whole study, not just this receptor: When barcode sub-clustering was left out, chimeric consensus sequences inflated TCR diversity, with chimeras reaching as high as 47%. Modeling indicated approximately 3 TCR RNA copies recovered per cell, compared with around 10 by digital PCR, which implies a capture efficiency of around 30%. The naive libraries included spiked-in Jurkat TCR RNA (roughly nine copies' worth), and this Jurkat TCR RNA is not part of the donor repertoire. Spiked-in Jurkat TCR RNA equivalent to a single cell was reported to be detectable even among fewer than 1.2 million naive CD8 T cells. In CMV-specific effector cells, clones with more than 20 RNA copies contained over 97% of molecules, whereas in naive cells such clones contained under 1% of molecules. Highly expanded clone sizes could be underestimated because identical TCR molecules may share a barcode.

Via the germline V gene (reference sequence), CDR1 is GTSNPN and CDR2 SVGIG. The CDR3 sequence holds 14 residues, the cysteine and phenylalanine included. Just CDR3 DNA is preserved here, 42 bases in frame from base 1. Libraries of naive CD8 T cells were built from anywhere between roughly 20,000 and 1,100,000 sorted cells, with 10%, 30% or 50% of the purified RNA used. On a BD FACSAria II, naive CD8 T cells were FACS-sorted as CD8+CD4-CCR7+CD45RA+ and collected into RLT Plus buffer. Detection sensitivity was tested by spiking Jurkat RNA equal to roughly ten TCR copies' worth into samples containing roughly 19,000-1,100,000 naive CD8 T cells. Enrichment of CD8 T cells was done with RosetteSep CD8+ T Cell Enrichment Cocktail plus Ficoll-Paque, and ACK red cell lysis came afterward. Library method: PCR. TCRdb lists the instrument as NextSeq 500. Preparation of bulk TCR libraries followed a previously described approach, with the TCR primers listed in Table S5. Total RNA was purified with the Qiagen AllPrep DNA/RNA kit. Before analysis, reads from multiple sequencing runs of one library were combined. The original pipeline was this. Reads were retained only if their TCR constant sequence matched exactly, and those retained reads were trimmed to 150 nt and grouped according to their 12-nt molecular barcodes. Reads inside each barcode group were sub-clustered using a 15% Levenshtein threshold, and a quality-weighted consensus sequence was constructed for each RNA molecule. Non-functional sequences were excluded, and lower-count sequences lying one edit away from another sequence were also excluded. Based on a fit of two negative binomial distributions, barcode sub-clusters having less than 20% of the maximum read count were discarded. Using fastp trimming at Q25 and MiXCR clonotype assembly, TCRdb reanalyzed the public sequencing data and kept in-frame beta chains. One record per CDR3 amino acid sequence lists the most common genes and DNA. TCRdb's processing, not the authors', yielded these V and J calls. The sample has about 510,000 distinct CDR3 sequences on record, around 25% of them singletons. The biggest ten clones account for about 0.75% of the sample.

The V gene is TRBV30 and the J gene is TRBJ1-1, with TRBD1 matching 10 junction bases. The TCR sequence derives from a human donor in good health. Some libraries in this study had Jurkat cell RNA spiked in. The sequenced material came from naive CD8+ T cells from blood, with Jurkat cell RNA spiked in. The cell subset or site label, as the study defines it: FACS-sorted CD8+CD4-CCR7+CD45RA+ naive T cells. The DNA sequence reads TGTGCCTGGAGAACCGGGACAGGGGAGACTGGAGCTTTCTTT. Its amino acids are CAWRTGTGETGAFF.